The T cell receptor (beta chain) under discussion was sequenced for a study of tumor-infiltrating lymphocytes in primary liver carcinoma. Points on this clonotype: Its antigen is undetermined. This is likely a read error, given that the CDR3 carries no conserved phenylalanine or tryptophan at its end. It is unclear where the CDR3 begins or ends on the DNA, so no DNA is shown, and the CDR3 is as TCRdb lists it.

Notes on the study in general: Tumor region pairs outstripped tumor-adjacent and tumor-blood pairs in overlap.

Both ends counted, the CDR3 spans 13 residues. CDR1 and CDR2 (germline): SQVTM, ANQGSEA. Co-extraction of RNA and DNA was performed on about 20-33 mg of unsorted bulk tissue. Patients were chronically HBV-infected and treatment-naive. For each tumor, five separate regions were sampled. There were over 85% viable tumor cells in every single sample of tumor. The authors made TCR beta cDNA from 400 to 550 ng total RNA with a constant-region primer. Three rounds of nested multiplex PCR with slightly modified ARM-PCR produced TCR beta libraries. A C-beta reverse primer and TRBV1-TRBV30 forward primers served in each of the first two PCR rounds, at approximately 10 cycles apiece. From the multiplex PCR reads, TCRdb called clonotypes with MiXCR, one entry per CDR3 protein. In the table there are about 200,000 distinct CDR3 sequences, 85% of which are singletons.

The sequenced sample consisted of tumor tissue from primary liver carcinoma. This receptor was taken from a man aged 35-49 years with primary liver carcinoma and hepatitis B virus infection. The rearrangement links TRBV29-1 to TRBJ2-7. The CDR3 loop is CSVLDRSSYEQYL.